Shown below are 9 T cell receptor beta chains from a single sample sequenced in a study of blood T cell repertoires in COVID-19. The data were produced by immunoSEQ multiplex PCR, yet TCRdb's version contains in-frame clones alone and is incomplete. Of over 50,000 clones listed, over 80% are singletons. The sample taken for sequencing was peripheral blood. The receptors were gathered from an older man with acute or convalescent COVID-19.

This rearrangement joins TRBV5-4 to TRBJ2-1, with 7 bases fitting TRBD1. The V and J ends lost 1 base and 15 bases, in that order; junction bases with no gene match: 7. The germline CDR1 and CDR2 sequences are SGHNT and YYREEE (reference sequence). CDR3 length equals 12 residues. In DNA, the CDR3 is TGTGCCAGCAGCTTGTCTTGGGACAGTCTGTTCTTC. The encoded protein is CASSLSWDSLFF.

This chain links TRBV25-1 with TRBJ2-5, with D maybe TRBD2 (5 bases). V lost 2 bases to trimming and J lost 1 base, with 14 bases between them. In germline, CDR1 is MGHDK, CDR2 SYGVNS. This CDR3 has 16 amino acids. The CDR3 spells CASSEGGFIRQETQYF. The DNA of the CDR3 is TGTGCCAGCAGTGAAGGAGGTTTCATCCGCCAAGAGACCCAGTACTTC.

CDR3 sequence: CASRLDGVGGYTF. CDR3 DNA: TGTGCCAGCAGGTTGGACGGGGTCGGTGGCTACACCTTC. This sequence joins TRBV12-3 or TRBV12-4 and TRBJ1-2; D remains unclear. Trimming removed 6 bases from V and 7 bases from J, with 15 bases in between. The CDR3 contains 13 residues.

The chain has TRBV2 and TRBJ2-3; 7 nucleotides match TRBD2. The CDR3 is 16 amino acids. CDR1 is SNHLY and CDR2 is FYNNEI in the germline V gene. The ends lost 5 bases at V and 0 bases at J; junction bases unmatched: 8. The CDR3 protein is CASSIERGASTDTQYF. The DNA of the CDR3 is TGTGCCAGCAGTATCGAGCGGGGAGCGAGCACAGATACGCAGTATTTT.

V gene TRBV2 combines with J gene TRBJ1-5; no clear D. The CDR3 spans 13 residues. The V end was cut by 2 bases, the J end by 9 bases, with 11 bases between. The germline V gene encodes CDR1 SNHLY and CDR2 FYNNEI. In nucleotides, the CDR3 is TGTGCCAGCAGTGAACCGGGGAGGCGGCCCCAGCATTTT. Its protein product is CASSEPGRRPQHF. Using reference TRBV2 and TRBJ1-5 for the parts outside the CDR3, the full variable domain is EPEVTQTPSHQVTQMGQEVILRCVPISNHLYFYWYRQILGQKVEFLVSFYNNEISEKSEIFDDQFSVERPDGSNFTLKIRSTKLEDSAMYFCASSEPGRRPQHFGDGTRLSIL.

The chain combines TRBV18 with TRBJ1-1; a possible D gene is TRBD1 (5 bases). With 3 bases removed from V and 1 base from J, the gap between germline ends came to 15 bases. CDR3 length: 16 amino acids. Germline values: CDR1 KGHSH, CDR2 LQKENI. The CDR3 nucleotides are TGTGCCAGCTCACCCCTTTCAGGGATGGGGAACACTGAAGCTTTCTTT. Translating gives CASSPLSGMGNTEAFF.

This sequence joins TRBV2 and TRBJ1-4; weak D call: TRBD1 (5 bases). Trimming removed 8 bases at V and 4 bases at J, with 14 bases between. Germline V gene sequence: CDR1 SNHLY, CDR2 FYNNEI. The CDR3 is 14 residues long. CDR3 region: CASGDSFGNEKLFF. The CDR3 DNA follows: TGTGCCAGCGGGGACTCTTTCGGTAATGAAAAACTGTTTTTT.

The CDR3 sequence is CASHQTGGNTEAFF. The CDR3 DNA sequence: TGTGCCAGTCACCAGACAGGGGGCAACACTGAAGCTTTCTTT. The chain is built from TRBV19 and TRBJ1-1; 10 bases map to TRBD1. The trim removed 8 bases at V and 2 bases at J, leaving 5 bases unmatched. The germline V gene encodes CDR1 LNHDA and CDR2 SQIVND (reference sequence). CDR3 size: 14 residues.

The genes are TRBV5-1 and TRBJ1-1; TRBD1 is a possible D gene (6 bases). The germline CDR1 and CDR2 sequences are SGHRS and YFSETQ. The CDR3 spans 16 residues. The V end lost 4 bases, the J end lost 0 bases, and 16 bases lay between the germline ends. The CDR3 spells CASSPQTGTMNTEAFF. The CDR3 region has the DNA TGCGCCAGCAGCCCGCAGACAGGAACCATGAACACTGAAGCTTTCTTT.